What follows is one T cell receptor beta chain and its context. The data stem from a study of control samples from healthy donors and cancer patients. Trimming shortened V by 8 bases and J by 4 bases, and 24 bases separated the two germline ends. Per the germline V gene, CDR1 is ENHRY and CDR2 is SYGVKD. This CDR3 comprises 18 residues. Clones were sequenced by immunoSEQ multiplex PCR, and TCRdb holds only the in-frame ones, with some missing. The sample records under 150,000 clones, around 90% being singletons. Sequenced: blood. This clonotype was obtained from a man younger than 45 in good health. The rearrangement links TRBV10-3 to TRBJ2-6; weak D call: TRBD2 (7 bases). The CDR3 is CAIAQIQGGSLGANVLTF. The CDR3 region has the DNA TGTGCCATCGCACAAATACAGGGAGGGTCTCTGGGGGCCAACGTCCTGACTTTC.